The present T cell receptor beta chain was sequenced within a study of blood T cell repertoires in COVID-19. Study members were between about 18 and 100 years old and lived in roughly 24 US regions. Trimming cost V 1 base and J 6 bases, with 10 bases left between them. CDR1 is SGHRS, CDR2 YFSETQ, per germline. The CDR3 totals 13 residues. Profiled with immunoSEQ multiplex PCR; TCRdb holds only in-frame clones, not every one. This table has about 400,000 clones, 80% to 90% appearing once. The TCR was taken from a man aged 40-50 years in a cohort exposed to, infected with or recovered from COVID-19 (not recorded which). Sequencing used PBMCs or T cells enriched from blood (not recorded which). The chain joins TRBV5-1 to TRBJ1-2; possibly TRBD1 for D (5 bases). The CDR3 DNA follows: TGCGCCAGCAGCTTGTCAGGGCGGAATGGCTACACCTTC. It encodes CASSLSGRNGYTF.